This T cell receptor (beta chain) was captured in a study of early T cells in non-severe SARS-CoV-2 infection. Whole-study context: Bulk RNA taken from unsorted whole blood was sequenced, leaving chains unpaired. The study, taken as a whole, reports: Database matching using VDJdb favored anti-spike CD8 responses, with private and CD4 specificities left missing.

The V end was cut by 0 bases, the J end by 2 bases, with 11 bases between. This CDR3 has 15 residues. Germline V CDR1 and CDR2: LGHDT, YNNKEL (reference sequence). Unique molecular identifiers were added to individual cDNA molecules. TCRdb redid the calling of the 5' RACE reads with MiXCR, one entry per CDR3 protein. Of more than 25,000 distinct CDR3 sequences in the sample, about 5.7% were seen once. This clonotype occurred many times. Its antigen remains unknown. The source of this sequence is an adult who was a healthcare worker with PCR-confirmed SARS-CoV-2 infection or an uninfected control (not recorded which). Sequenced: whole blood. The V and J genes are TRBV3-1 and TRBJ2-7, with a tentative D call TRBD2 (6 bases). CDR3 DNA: TGTGCCAGCAGCCAAGACCAGGAGGGCGCCTACGAGCAGTACTTC. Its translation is CASSQDQEGAYEQYF.